This entry features one TCR beta chain sequence. The antigen it recognizes is unknown. It has no much larger one-base neighbor in the sample; base qualities were not kept. The cysteine opens and the phenylalanine closes a CDR3 of 15 amino acids. The CDR3 DNA has 45 bases and is translated from base 1. Here V drops 2 bases and J drops 4 bases, and the junction holds 7 bases not matched to any gene. The germline V gene (reference sequence) gives CDR1 as SEHNR and CDR2 as FQNEAQ. The sample comes from a study of blood T cell repertoires in COVID-19 (TCRdb year 2020). Notes on the research overall: Samples covering the acute and convalescent phases of COVID-19 were provided by collaborators in the United States, Italy and Spain. Deeply sampled blood TCRbeta repertoires from subjects exposed to, actively infected with, or recovered from COVID-19 were included in the dataset. The material from the prospective study consisted of cDNA or gDNA derived from T cells, B-cell-depleted T cells, or PBMCs. A freely available public database, intended as a resource for researchers studying the immune response to SARS-CoV-2, is where the repertoires were released. Samples came from the ongoing ImmuneRACE study (first 160 participants) plus 1,254 subjects from 6 global collaborators. Nearly every sample came with metadata listing a de-identified subject ID, COVID-19 status, age in years and sex. Where available, HLA class I and class II types were obtained from metadata supplied by the sample provider rather than from assay-based typing. General findings and caveats noted by the study authors: How much clinical and demographic metadata was included differed by source and by participant, and the metadata was provided uncurated.

TCRbeta CDR3 regions were amplified from genomic DNA by means of the immunoSEQ Assay, a bias-controlled multiplex PCR. Per the source publication's procedure: Nucleated cell counts per sample were estimated from amplification of reference gene primers within the assay. To quantify the absolute abundance of each unique TCRbeta CDR3 rearrangement, sequence reads were collapsed and filtered. For each sample, productive Simpson clonality was calculated by taking the square root of Simpson's diversity index across productive rearrangements. TCRdb's version of the immuneACCESS table is confined to in-frame rearrangements and falls short of the full clone set. An unresolved V gene accounts for under half of the shortfall where checked; the remainder is of unknown origin. The V and J calls and clone size come from that table; D and trimming were worked out from the DNA. The sample has about 200,000 clones on record, approximately 78% of them singletons. Together, the top ten hold less than 6% of the sample.

One collaborating source in Seattle enrolled patients during active infection and followed them longitudinally through the course of disease. Collaborating institutions collected whole blood in K2EDTA tubes following their own protocols. For TCRbeta analysis, collaborator samples were shipped as frozen whole blood, as isolated PBMCs, or as DNA extracted from either sample type. The chain is assembled from TRBV7-9 and TRBJ1-1, with 7 central nucleotides matching TRBD1. The source material was peripheral blood. The clonotype comes from a woman in her 70s with COVID-19, enrolled during active disease. The CDR3: CASSLWAGGGTEAFF. The nucleotide sequence is TGTGCCAGCAGCTTATGGGCAGGGGGAGGCACTGAAGCTTTCTTT.